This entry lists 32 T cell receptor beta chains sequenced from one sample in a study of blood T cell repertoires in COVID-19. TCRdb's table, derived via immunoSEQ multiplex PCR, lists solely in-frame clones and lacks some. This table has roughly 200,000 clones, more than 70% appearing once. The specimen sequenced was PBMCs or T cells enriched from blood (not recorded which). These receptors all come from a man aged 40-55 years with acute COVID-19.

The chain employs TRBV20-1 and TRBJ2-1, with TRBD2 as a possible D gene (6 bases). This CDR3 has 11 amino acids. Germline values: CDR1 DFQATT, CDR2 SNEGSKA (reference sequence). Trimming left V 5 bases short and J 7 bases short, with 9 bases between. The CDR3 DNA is TGCAGTGCTTCGGGACTTAATGAGCAGTTCTTC. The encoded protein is CSASGLNEQFF.

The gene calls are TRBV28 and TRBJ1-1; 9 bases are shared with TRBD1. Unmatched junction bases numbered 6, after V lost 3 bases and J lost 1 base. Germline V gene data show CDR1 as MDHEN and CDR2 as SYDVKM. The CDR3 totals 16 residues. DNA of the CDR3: TGTGCCAGCAGTTTGCGCCGGACAGGGGCGAACACTGAAGCTTTCTTT. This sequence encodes CASSLRRTGANTEAFF.

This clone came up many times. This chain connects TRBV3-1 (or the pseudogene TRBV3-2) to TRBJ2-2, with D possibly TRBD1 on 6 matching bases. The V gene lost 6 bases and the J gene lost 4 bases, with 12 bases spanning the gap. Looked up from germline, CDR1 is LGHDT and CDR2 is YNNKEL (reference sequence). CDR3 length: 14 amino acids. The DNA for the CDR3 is TGTGCCAGCAGTCGAGGACAGACCACCGGGGAGCTGTTTTTT. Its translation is CASSRGQTTGELFF.

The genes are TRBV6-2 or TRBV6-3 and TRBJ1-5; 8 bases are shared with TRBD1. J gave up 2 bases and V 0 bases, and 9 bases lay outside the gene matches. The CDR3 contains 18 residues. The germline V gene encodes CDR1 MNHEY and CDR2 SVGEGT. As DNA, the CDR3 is TGTGCCAGCAGTTACTCGGCTCGCGGACAGGGAGGCAATCAGCCCCAGCATTTT. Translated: CASSYSARGQGGNQPQHF.

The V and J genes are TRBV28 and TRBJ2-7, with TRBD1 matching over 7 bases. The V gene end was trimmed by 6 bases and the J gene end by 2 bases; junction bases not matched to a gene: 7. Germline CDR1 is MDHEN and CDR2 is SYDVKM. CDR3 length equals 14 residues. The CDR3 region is CASSSNRGPYEQYF. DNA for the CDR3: TGTGCCAGCAGCTCAAACAGGGGCCCCTACGAGCAGTACTTC.

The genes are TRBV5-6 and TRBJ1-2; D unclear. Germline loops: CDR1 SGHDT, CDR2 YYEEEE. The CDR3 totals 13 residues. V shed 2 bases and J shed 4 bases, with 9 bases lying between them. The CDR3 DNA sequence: TGTGCCAGCAGCTTATCTGGGCCCTATGGCTACACCTTC. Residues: CASSLSGPYGYTF.

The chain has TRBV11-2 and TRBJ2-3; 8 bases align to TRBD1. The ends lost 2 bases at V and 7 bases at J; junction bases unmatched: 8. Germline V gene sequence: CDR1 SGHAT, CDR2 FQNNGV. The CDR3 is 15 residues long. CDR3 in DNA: TGTGCCAGCAGCTTAACCCGGACAGGGCAAAATACGCAGTATTTT. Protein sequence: CASSLTRTGQNTQYF. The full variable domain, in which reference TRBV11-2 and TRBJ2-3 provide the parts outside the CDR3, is EAGVAQSPRYKIIEKRQSVAFWCNPISGHATLYWYQQILGQGPKLLIQFQNNGVVDDSQLPKDRFSAERLKGVDSTLKIQPAKLEDSAVYLCASSLTRTGQNTQYFGPGTRLTVL.

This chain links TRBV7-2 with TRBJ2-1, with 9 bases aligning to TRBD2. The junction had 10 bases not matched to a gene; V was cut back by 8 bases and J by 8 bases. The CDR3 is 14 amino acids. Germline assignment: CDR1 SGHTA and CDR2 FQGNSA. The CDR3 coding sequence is TGTGCCAGCTTCCTCAGCGGGAGGCGCGATGAGCAGTTCTTC. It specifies CASFLSGRRDEQFF.

DNA for the CDR3: TGTGCCAGCAGCTTGGACCCCAGGGGGGGCTACACCTTC. Translation gives CASSLDPRGGYTF. The chain carries TRBV5-4 and TRBJ1-2; 7 bases are shared with TRBD1. This CDR3 contains 13 residues. V trimming: 0 bases; J trimming: 8 bases; junction bases outside the gene matches: 4. Per germline, CDR1 SGHNT and CDR2 YYREEE (reference sequence).

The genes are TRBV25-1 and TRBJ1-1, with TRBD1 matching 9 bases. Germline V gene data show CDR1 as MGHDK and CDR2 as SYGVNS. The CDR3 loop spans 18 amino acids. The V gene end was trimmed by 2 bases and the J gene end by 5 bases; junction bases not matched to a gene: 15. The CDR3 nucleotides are TGTGCCAGCAGTGAAAGGGGGAGGTGGACAGGGGACTCGACTGAAGCTTTCTTT. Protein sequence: CASSERGRWTGDSTEAFF.

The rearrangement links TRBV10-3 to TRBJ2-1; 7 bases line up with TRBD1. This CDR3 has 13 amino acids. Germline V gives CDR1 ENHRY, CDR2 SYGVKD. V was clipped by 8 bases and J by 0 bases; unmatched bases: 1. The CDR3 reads CAIRDSSYNEQFF. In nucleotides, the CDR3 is TGTGCCATCCGGGACAGCTCCTACAATGAGCAGTTCTTC.

The CDR3 nucleotides read TGTGCCAGCAGCTTAGGGGTCGGGTCGGGACAAATCAACTATGGCTACACCTTC. Amino acid sequence: CASSLGVGSGQINYGYTF. The chain uses TRBV5-6 and TRBJ1-2; possibly TRBD1 for D (6 bases). CDR1 and CDR2 from the germline V gene are SGHDT and YYEEEE. The CDR3 loop spans 18 amino acids. V lost 2 bases to trimming and J lost 2 bases, with 22 bases between them. The full variable domain, in which reference TRBV5-6 and TRBJ1-2 provide the parts outside the CDR3, is DAGVTQSPTHLIKTRGQQVTLRCSPKSGHDTVSWYQQALGQGPQFIFQYYEEEERQRGNFPDRFSGHQFPNYSSELNVNALLLGDSALYLCASSLGVGSGQINYGYTFGSGTRLTVV.

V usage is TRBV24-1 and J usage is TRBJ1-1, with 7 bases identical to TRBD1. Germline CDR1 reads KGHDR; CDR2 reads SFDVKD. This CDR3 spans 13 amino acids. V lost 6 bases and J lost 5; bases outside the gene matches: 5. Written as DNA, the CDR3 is TGTGCCACCAGTCGGACAGGTCGGACTGAAGCTTTCTTT. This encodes CATSRTGRTEAFF.

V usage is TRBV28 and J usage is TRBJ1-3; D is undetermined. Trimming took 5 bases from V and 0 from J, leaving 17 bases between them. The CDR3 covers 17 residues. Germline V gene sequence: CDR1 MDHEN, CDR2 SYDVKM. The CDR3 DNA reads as TGTGCCAGCAGTACAACAAGACAACGAAACTCTGGAAACACCATATATTTT. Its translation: CASSTTRQRNSGNTIYF.

CDR3: CASIDTVLNTEAFF. The CDR3 DNA sequence: TGTGCCAGCATCGACACGGTTTTGAACACTGAAGCTTTCTTT. This chain uses TRBV7-9 with TRBJ1-1; the D is unclear. The CDR3 contains 14 residues. Looked up from germline, CDR1 is SEHNR and CDR2 is FQNEAQ (reference sequence). V gave up 7 bases and J gave up 0 bases, with 12 bases separating them.

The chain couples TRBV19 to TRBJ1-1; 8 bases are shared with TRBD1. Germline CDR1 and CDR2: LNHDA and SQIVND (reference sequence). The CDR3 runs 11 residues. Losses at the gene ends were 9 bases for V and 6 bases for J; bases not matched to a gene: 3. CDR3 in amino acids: CARTGAAEAFF. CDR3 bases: TGTGCCAGGACAGGGGCCGCTGAAGCTTTCTTT.

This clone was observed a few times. The CDR3 coding sequence is TGCGCCAGCAGTGGGGCTAGCGGGGGGGGCAGGGAGACCCAGTACTTC. Translation: CASSGASGGGRETQYF. The J gene is TRBJ2-5, the V gene TRBV10-2, with 12 positions matching TRBD2. From germline, CDR1 is WSHSY and CDR2 SAAADI. The CDR3 length is 16 residues. The ends lost 4 bases at V and 5 bases at J; junction bases unmatched: 8.

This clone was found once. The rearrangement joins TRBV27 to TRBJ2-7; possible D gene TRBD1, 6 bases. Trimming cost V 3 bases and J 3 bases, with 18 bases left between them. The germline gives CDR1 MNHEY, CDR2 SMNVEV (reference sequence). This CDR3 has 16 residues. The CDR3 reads CASSLVLGATSYEQYF. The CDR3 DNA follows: TGTGCCAGCAGTTTGGTTTTGGGGGCTACCAGCTACGAGCAGTACTTC.

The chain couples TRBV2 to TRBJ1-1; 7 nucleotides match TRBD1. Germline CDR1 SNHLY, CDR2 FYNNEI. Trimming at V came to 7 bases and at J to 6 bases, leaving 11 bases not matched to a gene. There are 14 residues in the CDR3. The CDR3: CASTQTGRVAEAFF. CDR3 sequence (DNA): TGTGCCAGCACCCAGACAGGGAGAGTCGCTGAAGCTTTCTTT.

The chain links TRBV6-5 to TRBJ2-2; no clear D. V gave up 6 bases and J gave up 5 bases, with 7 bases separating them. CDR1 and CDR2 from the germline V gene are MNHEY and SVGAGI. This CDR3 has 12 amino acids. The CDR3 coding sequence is TGTGCCAGCAGCCACGGGACCGGGGAGCTGTTTTTT. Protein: CASSHGTGELFF.

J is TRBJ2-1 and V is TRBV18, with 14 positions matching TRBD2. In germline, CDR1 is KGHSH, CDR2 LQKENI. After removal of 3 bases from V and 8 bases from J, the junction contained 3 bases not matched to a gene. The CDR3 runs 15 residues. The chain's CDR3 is CASSPGLAGEDEQFF. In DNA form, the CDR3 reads TGTGCCAGCTCACCGGGACTAGCGGGAGAGGATGAGCAGTTCTTC.

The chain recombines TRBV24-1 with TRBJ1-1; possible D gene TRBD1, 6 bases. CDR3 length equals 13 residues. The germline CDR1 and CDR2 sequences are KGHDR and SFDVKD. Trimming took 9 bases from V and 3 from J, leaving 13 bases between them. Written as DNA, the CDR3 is TGTGCCACCCGGAAAGAGGGGGACACTGAAGCTTTCTTT. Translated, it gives CATRKEGDTEAFF.

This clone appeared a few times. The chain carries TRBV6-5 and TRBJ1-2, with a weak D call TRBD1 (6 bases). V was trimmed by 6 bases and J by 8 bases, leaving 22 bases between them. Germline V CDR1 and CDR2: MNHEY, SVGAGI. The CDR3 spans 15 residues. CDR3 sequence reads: CASSGTGGGLRGYTF. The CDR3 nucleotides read TGTGCCAGCAGCGGTACCGGGGGGGGGCTGAGAGGCTACACCTTC.

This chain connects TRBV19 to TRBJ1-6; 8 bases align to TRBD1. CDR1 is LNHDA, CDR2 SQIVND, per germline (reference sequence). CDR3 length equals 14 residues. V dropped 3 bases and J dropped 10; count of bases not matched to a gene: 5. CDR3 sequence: CASSITTGDSPLHF. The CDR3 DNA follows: TGTGCCAGTAGTATCACGACAGGGGACTCACCCCTCCACTTT. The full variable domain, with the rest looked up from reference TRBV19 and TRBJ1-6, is DGGITQSPKYLFRKEGQNVTLSCEQNLNHDAMYWYRQDPGQGLRLIYYSQIVNDFQKGDIAEGYSVSREKKESFPLTVTSAQKNPTAFYLCASSITTGDSPLHFGNGTRLTVT.

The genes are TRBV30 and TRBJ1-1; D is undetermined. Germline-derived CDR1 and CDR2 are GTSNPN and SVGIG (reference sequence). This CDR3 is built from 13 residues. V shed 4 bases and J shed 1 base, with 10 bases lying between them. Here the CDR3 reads CAWMKLRNTEAFF. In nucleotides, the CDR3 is TGTGCCTGGATGAAGTTGAGGAACACTGAAGCTTTCTTT.

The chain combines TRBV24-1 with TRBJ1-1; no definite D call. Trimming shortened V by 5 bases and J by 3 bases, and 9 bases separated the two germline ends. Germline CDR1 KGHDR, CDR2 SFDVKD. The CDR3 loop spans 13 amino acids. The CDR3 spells CATSGREDTEAFF. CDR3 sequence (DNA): TGTGCCACCAGTGGACGGGAGGACACTGAAGCTTTCTTT.

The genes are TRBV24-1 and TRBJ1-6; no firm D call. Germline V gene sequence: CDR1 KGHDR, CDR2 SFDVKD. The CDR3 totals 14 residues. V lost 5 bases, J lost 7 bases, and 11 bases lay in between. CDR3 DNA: TGTGCCACCAGTGGACGGGAGCGGAATTCACCCCTCCACTTT. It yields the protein CATSGRERNSPLHF.

The CDR3 coding sequence is TGTGCCAGCAGCTTCCACGGGACTAGCGGATCCTACGAGCAGTACTTC. Amino acids: CASSFHGTSGSYEQYF. The chain uses TRBV27 and TRBJ2-7; 11 bases are a match to TRBD2. The germline gives CDR1 MNHEY, CDR2 SMNVEV (reference sequence). The CDR3 has 16 amino acids. With 6 bases clipped from V and 1 base from J, the junction kept 8 bases outside the gene matches.

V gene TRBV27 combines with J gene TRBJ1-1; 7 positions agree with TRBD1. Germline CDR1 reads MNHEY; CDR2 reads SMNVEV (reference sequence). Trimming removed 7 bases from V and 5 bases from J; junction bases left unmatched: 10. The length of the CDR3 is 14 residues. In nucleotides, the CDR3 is TGTGCCAGCATCCCTACAGGGGTGAGTACTGAAGCTTTCTTT. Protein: CASIPTGVSTEAFF.

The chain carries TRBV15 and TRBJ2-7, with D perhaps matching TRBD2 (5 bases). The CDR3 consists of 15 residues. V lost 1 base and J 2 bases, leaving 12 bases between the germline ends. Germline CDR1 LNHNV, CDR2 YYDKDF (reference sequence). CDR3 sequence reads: CATSRAAGGAYEQYF. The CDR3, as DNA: TGTGCCACCAGCAGAGCTGCAGGAGGCGCCTACGAGCAGTACTTC.

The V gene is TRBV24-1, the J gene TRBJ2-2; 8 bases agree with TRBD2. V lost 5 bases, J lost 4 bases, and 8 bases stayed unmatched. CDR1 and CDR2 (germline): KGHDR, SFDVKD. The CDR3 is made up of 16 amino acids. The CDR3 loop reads CATSAPGLGSTGELFF. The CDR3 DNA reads TGTGCCACCAGTGCGCCGGGACTAGGGTCCACCGGGGAGCTGTTTTTT.

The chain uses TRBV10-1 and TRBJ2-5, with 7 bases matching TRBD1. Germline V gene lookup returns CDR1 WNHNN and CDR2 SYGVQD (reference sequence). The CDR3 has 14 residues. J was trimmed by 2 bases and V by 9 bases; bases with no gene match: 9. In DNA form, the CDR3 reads TGCGCCAGAGGGACAGTAAAATATCAAGAGACCCAGTACTTC. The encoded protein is CARGTVKYQETQYF.